A single sample gave rise to the 14 T cell receptor beta chains below, sequenced in a study of blood T cells in healthy people across ages. A sample-barcoded 5' primer and a J-beta primer mix were used in a second PCR of roughly 7 to 11 cycles. TCRdb ran MiXCR on the 5' RACE reads and lists one entry per CDR3 protein. The top ten clones hold roughly 8% of a sample with 1.5 million to 2 million distinct CDR3 sequences, 28% of them seen once. The sample consisted of blood. The receptors were sampled from a woman in her 30s in good health.

This clonotype was detected ten times or more. The rearrangement joins TRBV10-3 to TRBJ2-5; D may be TRBD2 (6 bases). Germline lookup yields CDR1 ENHRY and CDR2 SYGVKD. Trimming took 0 bases from V and 1 from J, leaving 12 bases between them. This CDR3 is built from 16 residues. The CDR3 DNA sequence: TGTGCCATCAGTGAGTCTGCCGGGAGTCGCCAAGAGACCCAGTACTTC. It specifies CAISESAGSRQETQYF.

The V and J genes are TRBV2 and TRBJ2-1; the D gene is possibly TRBD2 (6 bases). This CDR3 is 13 amino acids long. V was cut by 7 bases and J by 2 bases, with 9 bases left in between. CDR1 and CDR2 from the germline V gene are SNHLY and FYNNEI. The CDR3 loop reads CASKPGAYNEQFF. The CDR3 DNA reads as TGTGCCAGCAAGCCGGGGGCCTACAATGAGCAGTTCTTC.

This clonotype was detected many times. The chain combines TRBV20-1 with TRBJ2-7; D tentatively fits TRBD1 or TRBD2 (5 bases each). The CDR3 is made up of 14 amino acids. The germline gives CDR1 DFQATT, CDR2 SNEGSKA (reference sequence). Trimming left V 0 bases short and J 2 bases short, with 11 bases between. This CDR3 reads CSARDWGTTYEQYF. The CDR3 bases are TGCAGTGCTAGAGACTGGGGGACCACCTACGAGCAGTACTTC.

V usage is TRBV24-1 and J usage is TRBJ2-2, with 9 bases matching TRBD1. Looked up from germline, CDR1 is KGHDR and CDR2 is SFDVKD. The CDR3 is made up of 15 amino acids. The V gene end was trimmed by 9 bases and the J gene end by 9 bases; junction bases not matched to a gene: 13. The CDR3 loop is CATEPRGQGNRELFF. The CDR3 nucleotides are TGTGCCACCGAACCTAGGGGACAGGGTAATCGGGAGCTGTTTTTT.

This chain's CDR3 is CASRTGGGGSYNEQFF. The DNA of the CDR3 is TGCGCCAGCAGGACGGGGGGCGGGGGCTCCTACAATGAGCAGTTCTTC. The rearrangement links TRBV5-1 to TRBJ2-1; D is perhaps TRBD2 (7 bases). Looked up from germline, CDR1 is SGHRS and CDR2 is YFSETQ. Between the trimmed V and J ends, which lost 5 bases and 0 bases, there was a span of 15 bases. The CDR3 loop spans 16 amino acids.

This sequence joins TRBV7-2 and TRBJ1-2; D not resolved. The length of the CDR3 is 16 residues. Trimming stripped 2 bases from V and 0 bases from J, with 13 bases between. Germline-derived CDR1 and CDR2 are SGHTA and FQGNSA. The CDR3 sequence: CTSSLTLSGSNYGYTF. In DNA form, the CDR3 reads TGTACCAGCAGCTTAACCCTCTCAGGATCTAACTATGGCTACACCTTC.

This clonotype was seen a few times. The chain is built from TRBV5-1 and TRBJ1-2; the match to TRBD1 covers 10 bases. Germline CDR1 reads SGHRS; CDR2 reads YFSETQ. CDR3 size: 15 residues. Unmatched junction bases numbered 4, after V lost 3 bases and J lost 2 bases. CDR3 in DNA: TGCGCCAGCAGCTCGGGGACAGGGGTCAACTATGGCTACACCTTC. Amino acids: CASSSGTGVNYGYTF.

This clonotype was counted only a few times. V gene TRBV6-5 combines with J gene TRBJ2-3; possible D gene TRBD2, 5 bases. Trimming took 7 bases from V and 6 from J, leaving 17 bases between them. Germline V gene lookup returns CDR1 MNHEY and CDR2 SVGAGI. This CDR3 has 14 amino acids. The DNA of the CDR3 is TGTGCCAGCACCCTTGACCGGACGGGGGATACGCAGTATTTT. The encoded protein is CASTLDRTGDTQYF.

J is TRBJ2-7 and V is TRBV20-1, with 8 bases fitting TRBD1. The CDR3 is 14 residues long. Germline-derived CDR1 and CDR2 are DFQATT and SNEGSKA (reference sequence). V was clipped by 6 bases and J by 5 bases; unmatched bases: 12. As DNA, the CDR3 is TGCAGTGCCCAGGCCGGGGCAGGGGGCGACGAGCAGTACTTC. Protein: CSAQAGAGGDEQYF.

This clonotype was found a few times. The genes are TRBV2 and TRBJ2-1; TRBD2 aligns across 10 bases. CDR1 SNHLY and CDR2 FYNNEI come from the germline V gene. The CDR3 consists of 15 residues. V lost 6 bases to trimming and J lost 8 bases; unmatched junction nucleotides: 10. The CDR3 is CASRDWTSGRDEQFF. The DNA of the CDR3 is TGTGCCAGCAGGGATTGGACTAGCGGCCGCGATGAGCAGTTCTTC.

The V call is TRBV28, the J call TRBJ2-5; 7 bases fit TRBD2. Germline V gives CDR1 MDHEN, CDR2 SYDVKM. Trimming took 3 bases from V and 2 from J; bases not matched to a gene: 15. The CDR3 covers 18 residues. CDR3 DNA: TGTGCCAGCAGTTTCCCCGGGTTCGACAGCGGGGAGCAAGAGACCCAGTACTTC. Protein: CASSFPGFDSGEQETQYF.

This clonotype was seen many times. The chain combines TRBV6-1 with TRBJ2-5; TRBD2 aligns across 7 bases. The CDR3 contains 16 residues. With 0 bases clipped from V and 5 bases from J, the junction kept 9 bases outside the gene matches. Germline lookup yields CDR1 MNHNS and CDR2 SASEGT. CDR3 amino acids: CASSEAHSGIGETQYF. The CDR3 DNA reads as TGTGCCAGCAGTGAAGCGCACAGCGGGATCGGGGAGACCCAGTACTTC.

This clonotype was seen a few times. The chain has TRBV20-1 and TRBJ2-1, with 8 nucleotides matching TRBD2. The trim removed 0 bases at V and 0 bases at J, leaving 7 bases unmatched. This CDR3 has 17 residues. From germline, CDR1 is DFQATT and CDR2 SNEGSKA (reference sequence). The DNA for the CDR3 is TGCAGTGCTAGAGATGCTAGCGGGCGCCCCTCCTACAATGAGCAGTTCTTC. Protein: CSARDASGRPSYNEQFF.

The gene calls are TRBV18 and TRBJ2-7; the D gene is possibly TRBD2 (5 bases). Germline loops: CDR1 KGHSH, CDR2 LQKENI. V shed 0 bases and J shed 3 bases, with 9 bases lying between them. This CDR3 contains 14 residues. Here the CDR3 DNA reads TGTGCCAGCTCACCACCAAATGCGGGCTACGAGCAGTACTTC. This gives the protein CASSPPNAGYEQYF. The full variable domain, in which reference TRBV18 and TRBJ2-7 provide the parts outside the CDR3, is NAGVMQNPRHLVRRRGQEARLRCSPMKGHSHVYWYRQLPEEGLKFMVYLQKENIIDESGMPKERFSAEFPKEGPSILRIQQVVRGDSAAYFCASSPPNAGYEQYFGPGTRLTVT.